Presented here are 28 T cell receptor beta chains from one specimen sequenced in a study of human T cells and chemical hapten exposure (dated by TCRdb to the early 2020s). To prepare the library, RACE was applied. This sample was sequenced with a NextSeq 500. The raw public data were reprocessed by TCRdb itself: fastp quality trimming at Q25, MiXCR clonotype calling, in-frame beta chains only. For every CDR3 protein sequence, its rows merge into one entry that carries the most common genes and DNA. The sample table lists 65,000 to 95,000 distinct CDR3 sequences, 7% to 9.5% of them with a count of one. Together, the top ten hold roughly 1.6% of the sample. The sample's time point label, decoded: healthy volunteer bleed at 6 weeks. Total RNA was extracted from unfractionated whole blood collected in Tempus Blood RNA tubes. The sequenced material came from whole blood. The receptors shown here come from a female donor in good health. Some clones in this sample may be carry-over from other donors' samples.

This clonotype was seen a few times. V is TRBV6-6 and J is TRBJ2-5; 8 bases fit TRBD2. Germline values: CDR1 MNHNY, CDR2 SVGAGI (reference sequence). V lost 2 bases and J lost 2; bases outside the gene matches: 1. The CDR3 is 14 amino acids. The CDR3 DNA is TGTGCCAGCAGTTACCGCGGGGGGCAAGAGACCCAGTACTTC. Amino acids: CASSYRGGQETQYF.

Concerning this clonotype itself: The CDR3 does not end in the conserved phenylalanine or tryptophan, so this is likely a read error. V is TRBV7-2 and J is TRBJ2-7, with a tentative D call TRBD2 (6 bases). The CDR3 is 13 residues long. Per germline, CDR1 SGHTA and CDR2 FQGNSA. Trimming pared 5 bases from V and 7 bases from J, leaving 15 bases between. The CDR3 loop reads CASSTDYAWEQYS. CDR3 bases: TGTGCCAGCAGCACGGACTACGCTTGGGAGCAGTACTCC.

There are a few counts of this clonotype. The chain combines TRBV10-3 with TRBJ2-7, with D tentatively TRBD1 (6 bases). Per germline, CDR1 ENHRY and CDR2 SYGVKD. The V and J ends lost 6 bases and 3 bases respectively, with 15 bases between them. This CDR3 spans 14 amino acids. The CDR3, as DNA: TGTGCCATCAGGAATACAGGGCCCATCTACGAGCAGTACTTC. Its translation: CAIRNTGPIYEQYF.

This clonotype was detected only a few times. This chain links TRBV3-1 with TRBJ1-5; 9 bases are shared with TRBD1. CDR3 length equals 20 residues. The V segment lost 2 bases and the J segment 6 bases; nucleotides outside the gene matches: 20. Germline V gene sequence: CDR1 LGHDT, CDR2 YNNKEL (reference sequence). CDR3 bases: TGTGCCAGCAGCCAAATCTACGGGAACAGGGGGCTGATTTCCTCTCAGCCCCAGCATTTT. As protein: CASSQIYGNRGLISSQPQHF.

This clonotype was seen many times. CDR3 sequence (DNA): TGTGCCAGCAGTCTCGCAGGGGGCGGCGAGCAGTTCTTC. Residues: CASSLAGGGEQFF. This sequence joins TRBV12-3 or TRBV12-4 and TRBJ2-1; 8 bases align to TRBD1. The CDR3 loop spans 13 amino acids. Losses at the gene ends were 5 bases for V and 10 bases for J; bases not matched to a gene: 7.

The rearrangement uses TRBV18 and TRBJ2-1; 9 bases are shared with TRBD1. Germline V gives CDR1 KGHSH, CDR2 LQKENI. Trimming at V came to 6 bases and at J to 7 bases, leaving 10 bases not matched to a gene. CDR3 size: 15 residues. The CDR3 is CASSLDRGSRNEQFF. DNA for the CDR3: TGTGCCAGCTCGCTGGACAGGGGATCTAGGAATGAGCAGTTCTTC.

This clonotype was counted at least ten times. The gene calls are TRBV7-9 and TRBJ2-1; no clear D gene. The germline gives CDR1 SEHNR, CDR2 FQNEAQ (reference sequence). V was pared by 2 bases and J by 9 bases, with 11 bases between. This CDR3 comprises 13 residues. Written as DNA, the CDR3 is TGTGCCAGCAGCTTAAACGAGTTTACTGAGCAGTTCTTC. Amino acids: CASSLNEFTEQFF.

This clonotype was found many times. The V call is TRBV5-1, the J call TRBJ2-7; the D gene is possibly TRBD1 (5 bases). V was trimmed by 1 base and J by 3 bases, leaving 11 bases between them. The germline gives CDR1 SGHRS, CDR2 YFSETQ. The CDR3 length is 14 residues. This CDR3 reads CASSLTGTNYEQYF. CDR3 nucleotides: TGCGCCAGCAGCTTGACAGGTACCAACTACGAGCAGTACTTC. Looking up the rest from reference TRBV5-1 and TRBJ2-7 gives the full variable domain: KAGVTQTPRYLIKTRGQQVTLSCSPISGHRSVSWYQQTPGQGLQFLFEYFSETQRNKGNFPGRFSGRQFSNSRSEMNVSTLELGDSALYLCASSLTGTNYEQYFGPGTRLTVT.

This clonotype was recorded at least ten times. The chain recombines TRBV7-2 with TRBJ1-5, with 7 positions matching TRBD1. This CDR3 contains 15 residues. The V segment lost 5 bases and the J segment 6 bases; nucleotides outside the gene matches: 10. From germline, CDR1 is SGHTA and CDR2 FQGNSA. CDR3 protein: CASSPQTGNSQPQHF. CDR3 DNA: TGTGCCAGCAGCCCCCAGACAGGGAACAGTCAGCCCCAGCATTTT.

The sample holds a few counts of this clonotype. The genes are TRBV3-1 and TRBJ2-3; D unresolved. CDR3 length: 12 amino acids. Germline assignment: CDR1 LGHDT and CDR2 YNNKEL (reference sequence). V was cut by 4 bases and J by 3 bases, with 5 bases left in between. CDR3 residues: CASSLYTDTQYF. The CDR3 nucleotides read TGTGCCAGCAGCCTTTATACAGATACGCAGTATTTT.

This clonotype was detected a few times. The rearrangement joins TRBV11-2 to TRBJ2-2, with D perhaps matching TRBD1 (6 bases). Germline CDR1 is SGHAT and CDR2 is FQNNGV. The CDR3 has 16 amino acids. The V and J ends lost 1 base and 0 bases respectively, with 9 bases between them. The CDR3 bases are TGTGCCAGCAGCTTAGTCAGGGGACCGAACACCGGGGAGCTGTTTTTT. It encodes CASSLVRGPNTGELFF.

This clonotype turned up a few times. This rearrangement joins TRBV3-1 to TRBJ1-2, with D maybe TRBD1 (6 bases). From germline, CDR1 is LGHDT and CDR2 YNNKEL (reference sequence). The CDR3 is 14 residues long. Deletions cut 3 bases from V and 3 bases from J, with 11 bases between. This CDR3 reads CASSHEYRDYGYTF. CDR3 nucleotides: TGTGCCAGCAGCCACGAGTACAGGGACTATGGCTACACCTTC.

This clonotype has a count of ten or more. The J gene is TRBJ1-1, the V gene TRBV4-3; a possible D gene is TRBD1 (5 bases). CDR1 and CDR2 (germline): LGHNA, YSLEER. V dropped 0 bases and J dropped 3 bases, with 11 bases sitting between them. The CDR3 extends over 15 amino acids. The CDR3 reads CASSQDQDKDTEAFF. CDR3 nucleotide sequence: TGCGCCAGCAGCCAAGATCAGGACAAAGACACTGAAGCTTTCTTT.

This clonotype came up many times. The chain uses TRBV6-5 and TRBJ2-3; 13 bases are shared with TRBD2. The trim removed 2 bases at V and 1 base at J, leaving 12 bases unmatched. The CDR3 totals 20 residues. Germline lookup yields CDR1 MNHEY and CDR2 SVGAGI. The CDR3 DNA follows: TGTGCCAGCAGTTACCATTCAACGCTGGGACTAGCGGGGCGCACAGATACGCAGTATTTT. Amino acids: CASSYHSTLGLAGRTDTQYF.

This clonotype has only a few counts. V usage is TRBV6-5 and J usage is TRBJ2-3; weak D call: TRBD2 (6 bases). Germline V gene sequence: CDR1 MNHEY, CDR2 SVGAGI. Trimming shortened V by 6 bases and J by 2 bases, and 12 bases separated the two germline ends. The CDR3 runs to 14 residues. CDR3: CASRPGLNTDTQYF. The CDR3 region has the DNA TGTGCCAGCAGGCCGGGACTCAACACAGATACGCAGTATTTT.

The rearrangement links TRBV4-2 to TRBJ1-2; 8 bases are shared with TRBD1. The CDR3 has 19 amino acids. From germline, CDR1 is LGHNA and CDR2 YNFKEQ. V dropped 0 bases and J dropped 0; count of bases not matched to a gene: 12. The CDR3 spells CASSQDRQGAVLANYGYTF. The DNA for the CDR3 is TGTGCCAGCAGCCAAGATCGCCAGGGGGCGGTTTTGGCTAACTATGGCTACACCTTC.

This clonotype was observed a few times. The genes are TRBV12-3 or TRBV12-4 and TRBJ1-6; a weak D match, TRBD1 (5 bases). The V end was cut by 2 bases, the J end by 10 bases, with 18 bases between. The CDR3 totals 16 residues. The CDR3 coding sequence is TGTGCCAGCAGTTTAAAATCTGGGCAGGGCCGATCACCCCTCCACTTT. It translates to CASSLKSGQGRSPLHF.

The CDR3 protein is CASSLRLAGGQIKETQYF. The CDR3 DNA is TGCGCCAGCAGCTTGCGTTTAGCGGGGGGCCAAATTAAAGAGACCCAGTACTTC. The V call is TRBV5-1, the J call TRBJ2-5; 10 bases are shared with TRBD2. Germline values: CDR1 SGHRS, CDR2 YFSETQ. Trimming removed 1 base from V and 3 bases from J; junction bases left unmatched: 12. The length of the CDR3 is 18 residues. Full variable domain (remainder filled in from reference TRBV5-1 and TRBJ2-5): KAGVTQTPRYLIKTRGQQVTLSCSPISGHRSVSWYQQTPGQGLQFLFEYFSETQRNKGNFPGRFSGRQFSNSRSEMNVSTLELGDSALYLCASSLRLAGGQIKETQYFGPGTRLLVL.

The chain recombines TRBV6-1 with TRBJ1-5; no clear D gene. Germline loops: CDR1 MNHNS, CDR2 SASEGT. V lost 0 bases, J lost 5 bases, and 5 bases lay in between. The length of the CDR3 is 13 residues. The CDR3 protein is CASSEATYQPQHF. CDR3 coding DNA: TGTGCCAGCAGTGAAGCGACCTATCAGCCCCAGCATTTT.

This clonotype has a handful of counts. V usage is TRBV7-3 and J usage is TRBJ1-1; TRBD1 matches at 8 bases. The CDR3 covers 19 residues. From germline, CDR1 is SGHTA and CDR2 FQGTGA. Germline trimming cut 0 bases from V and 1 base from J; bases unmatched to any gene: 13. CDR3 sequence reads: CASSLTGYRGVGGNTEAFF. In nucleotides, the CDR3 is TGTGCCAGCAGCTTAACGGGGTACAGGGGGGTGGGAGGGAACACTGAAGCTTTCTTT.

This clonotype was seen a few times. The rearrangement joins TRBV7-2 to TRBJ2-3, with D perhaps matching TRBD2 (6 bases). Germline V gene data show CDR1 as SGHTA and CDR2 as FQGNSA. The CDR3 sequence is 17 residues long. V was cut by 1 base and J by 6 bases, with 20 bases left in between. CDR3 DNA: TGTGCCAGCAGCTTAGACGCCGGGACTCTCCAAAGGGATACGCAGTATTTT. Its translation: CASSLDAGTLQRDTQYF.

This clonotype was counted a few times. V is TRBV30 and J is TRBJ1-5; 9 bases are a match to TRBD1. Germline assignment: CDR1 GTSNPN and CDR2 SVGIG (reference sequence). V dropped 0 bases and J dropped 4; count of bases not matched to a gene: 4. CDR3 size: 15 residues. In DNA, the CDR3 is TGTGCCTGGAGTGTATCAGGGACAGGGAATCAGCCCCAGCATTTT. Translation gives CAWSVSGTGNQPQHF.

This clonotype showed up many times. The rearrangement links TRBV20-1 to TRBJ2-7, with 7 bases fitting TRBD2. Trimming removed 4 bases from V and 7 bases from J; junction bases left unmatched: 10. There are 13 residues in the CDR3. Per the germline V gene, CDR1 is DFQATT and CDR2 is SNEGSKA (reference sequence). The CDR3 sequence is CSATSGAGGEQYF. The CDR3 nucleotides read TGCAGTGCTACAAGCGGGGCCGGGGGGGAGCAGTACTTC.

This clonotype has at least ten counts. The genes are TRBV20-1 and TRBJ2-7; D not resolved. Looked up from germline, CDR1 is DFQATT and CDR2 is SNEGSKA (reference sequence). The CDR3 length is 13 residues. V gave up 2 bases and J gave up 4 bases, with 12 bases separating them. The CDR3 DNA is TGCAGTGCTAGAACGACTCCTGCGTACGAGCAGTACTTC. Translating gives CSARTTPAYEQYF.

The chain has TRBV12-3 or TRBV12-4 and TRBJ2-3, with 11 bases matching TRBD2. The CDR3 extends over 20 amino acids. The V segment lost 10 bases and the J segment 0 bases; nucleotides outside the gene matches: 21. This CDR3 reads CANSPGTGLRLAGSTDTQYF. CDR3 nucleotides: TGTGCCAACAGCCCCGGGACAGGCCTTCGACTAGCGGGAAGCACAGATACGCAGTATTTT.

This chain joins TRBV2 and TRBJ1-2; the D is unclear. This CDR3 has 13 residues. From germline, CDR1 is SNHLY and CDR2 FYNNEI. V lost 6 bases and J lost 8, with 16 bases in between. The CDR3 nucleotides read TGTGCCAGCAGAGAAAGGCCTGGCGGGGGCTACACCTTC. This sequence encodes CASRERPGGGYTF.

This clonotype was observed many times. This chain links TRBV7-2 with TRBJ1-1; D may be TRBD1 (6 bases). From germline, CDR1 is SGHTA and CDR2 FQGNSA. The V end lost 2 bases, the J end lost 4 bases, and 20 bases lay between the germline ends. The CDR3 is 17 residues long. CDR3 sequence (DNA): TGTGCCAGCAGCTTAAGAGGGGGGGCAGGGGCCGGCACTGAAGCTTTCTTT. This sequence encodes CASSLRGGAGAGTEAFF.

This clonotype was detected many times. The chain employs TRBV6-5 and TRBJ1-1; 10 bases are a match to TRBD1. CDR1 and CDR2 from the germline V gene are MNHEY and SVGAGI. The V and J ends lost 2 bases and 6 bases, in that order; junction bases with no gene match: 9. The CDR3 totals 16 residues. CDR3 loop: CASSYVTGGAMAEAFF. The CDR3 DNA reads as TGTGCCAGCAGTTACGTGACAGGGGGCGCGATGGCTGAAGCTTTCTTT.